Reported below is one T cell receptor (beta chain). Per germline, CDR1 SQVTM and CDR2 ANQGSEA. Trimming took off 0 bases at V and 7 bases at J, with 18 bases between the two ends. CDR3 length: 15 amino acids. The authors' processing: The authors estimated nucleated cell counts from reference gene primer amplification. The method was immunoSEQ multiplex PCR; TCRdb's version includes in-frame clones alone and lacks a portion of them. V, J and clone size were drawn from that table, and D and trimming were deduced from the DNA. The sample carries around 230,000 clones, just over 85% recorded once. This entry belongs to a study of blood T cell repertoires in COVID-19. Study-wide background: The analysed material was cDNA or gDNA that came from T cells, B-cell-depleted T cells, or PBMCs.

The TCR comes from a middle-aged woman with acute COVID-19. The chain links TRBV29-1 to TRBJ1-2; D is ambiguous. Material: PBMCs or T cells enriched from blood (not recorded which). The CDR3 sequence is CSVEDTVVHVGGYTF. CDR3 bases: TGCAGCGTTGAAGACACAGTGGTTCACGTGGGTGGCTACACCTTC.